The 17 T cell receptor beta chains below come from one sample, sequenced in a study of blood T cell repertoires in COVID-19. Assay: immunoSEQ multiplex PCR; the TCRdb copy retains only in-frame clones and omits some. The sample lists over 100,000 clones; 85% to 90% were seen once. Sequencing was performed on peripheral blood. The origin of the receptors is a human donor with acute or convalescent COVID-19. The donor label of this sample is uncertain.

The chain recombines TRBV7-2 with TRBJ1-2; possibly TRBD1 for D (5 bases). Germline loops: CDR1 SGHTA, CDR2 FQGNSA. Trimming took 6 bases from V and 5 from J, leaving 19 bases between them. The CDR3 is made up of 15 amino acids. The CDR3 spells CASSPGQALGYGYTF. CDR3 bases: TGTGCCAGCAGTCCAGGACAAGCCCTCGGGTATGGCTACACCTTC.

The CDR3 region is CASSATDGGYSPLHF. The CDR3 nucleotides are TGTGCCAGCAGCGCAACCGACGGGGGTTATTCACCCCTCCACTTT. The chain couples TRBV9 to TRBJ1-6; TRBD1 is a possible D gene (5 bases). Per germline, CDR1 SGDLS and CDR2 YYNGEE. The V and J ends lost 3 bases and 8 bases respectively, with 15 bases between them. The CDR3 spans 15 residues.

The chain combines TRBV29-1 with TRBJ2-1; D is possibly TRBD2 (5 bases). Between the trimmed V and J ends, which lost 5 bases and 4 bases, there was a span of 12 bases. Germline lookup yields CDR1 SQVTM and CDR2 ANQGSEA. This CDR3 contains 13 residues. The CDR3 here is CSVQTGNYNEQFF. The CDR3 nucleotides read TGCAGCGTTCAAACCGGGAATTACAATGAGCAGTTCTTC.

J is TRBJ2-2 and V is TRBV28; 9 bases align to TRBD1. Germline CDR1 MDHEN, CDR2 SYDVKM. The V segment lost 6 bases and the J segment 6 bases; nucleotides outside the gene matches: 8. This CDR3 has 15 residues. The CDR3 here is CASSYHNRGPGELFF. The CDR3 bases are TGTGCCAGCAGCTATCATAACAGGGGGCCCGGGGAGCTGTTTTTT.

J is TRBJ2-7 and V is TRBV11-1; D call uncertain. Germline V gives CDR1 SGHAT, CDR2 FQDESV (reference sequence). Trimming stripped 5 bases from V and 5 bases from J, with 13 bases between. There are 13 residues in the CDR3. DNA for the CDR3: TGTGCCAGCAGCCGTGAGGCGGTCCACGAGCAGTACTTC. Its protein is CASSREAVHEQYF.

The chain combines TRBV28 with TRBJ1-6, with a possible D match to TRBD1 (5 bases). CDR3 length: 16 amino acids. Trimming cost V 5 bases and J 8 bases, with 19 bases left between them. The germline gives CDR1 MDHEN, CDR2 SYDVKM. Here the CDR3 reads CASSNPSQGWYSPLHF. The CDR3 DNA follows: TGTGCCAGCAGTAATCCTTCCCAGGGATGGTATTCACCCCTCCACTTT.

This chain uses TRBV4-2 with TRBJ1-6; maybe TRBD1 (6 bases). Germline values: CDR1 LGHNA, CDR2 YNFKEQ. Trimming cost V 1 base and J 2 bases, with 12 bases left between them. The CDR3 contains 17 residues. The CDR3 region has the DNA TGTGCCAGCAGCCAAGTTCAGCGGGGGCCCTATAATTCACCCCTCCACTTT. Translation gives CASSQVQRGPYNSPLHF.

The chain uses TRBV2 and TRBJ2-7; TRBD2 matches at 7 bases. The CDR3 is made up of 13 amino acids. The V gene end was trimmed by 6 bases and the J gene end by 5 bases; junction bases not matched to a gene: 7. Per germline, CDR1 SNHLY and CDR2 FYNNEI. This CDR3 reads CASRGLWGDEQYF. CDR3 bases: TGTGCCAGCAGGGGACTATGGGGCGACGAGCAGTACTTC.

CDR3 protein: CASSYHSRSGHNNEQFF. CDR3 DNA sequence: TGTGCCAGCAGTTACCACTCTAGGAGCGGCCATAACAATGAGCAGTTCTTC. The rearrangement uses TRBV6-2 or TRBV6-3 and TRBJ2-1; D is possibly TRBD2 (5 bases). Trimming cost V 2 bases and J 5 bases, with 19 bases left between them. From germline, CDR1 is MNHEY and CDR2 SVGEGT. The CDR3 is 17 residues long.

The rearrangement links TRBV5-1 to TRBJ2-3; 13 positions match TRBD2. J lost 6 bases, V lost 2 bases, and 3 bases had no gene match. Germline CDR1 reads SGHRS; CDR2 reads YFSETQ. This CDR3 contains 15 residues. The chain's CDR3 is CASSLLAGGRDTQYF. The DNA for the CDR3 is TGCGCCAGCAGCTTACTAGCGGGGGGGCGGGATACGCAGTATTTT.

This clone turned up a few times. The V and J genes are TRBV7-9 and TRBJ1-2; 8 bases are shared with TRBD1. CDR1 SEHNR and CDR2 FQNEAQ come from the germline V gene (reference sequence). The CDR3 totals 15 residues. Germline trimming cut 2 bases from V and 8 bases from J; bases unmatched to any gene: 10. This chain's CDR3 is CASSLQGAPTGGYTF. The CDR3 bases are TGTGCCAGCAGCTTACAGGGGGCGCCGACTGGCGGCTACACCTTC. Drawing the rest from reference TRBV7-9 and TRBJ1-2, the complete variable domain is DTGVSQNPRHKITKRGQNVTFRCDPISEHNRLYWYRQTLGQGPEFLTYFQNEAQLEKSRLLSDRFSAERPKGSFSTLEIQRTEQGDSAMYLCASSLQGAPTGGYTFGSGTRLTVV.

The V and J genes are TRBV18 and TRBJ2-7; possibly TRBD1 for D (6 bases). This CDR3 spans 15 amino acids. Trimming took 3 bases from V and 5 from J, leaving 17 bases between them. Germline CDR1 and CDR2: KGHSH and LQKENI. CDR3 sequence reads: CASSPGRGLFNEQYF. DNA for the CDR3: TGTGCCAGCTCACCTGGCAGGGGCCTCTTCAACGAGCAGTACTTC.

The chain has TRBV6-5 and TRBJ2-7; D possibly corresponds to TRBD2 (7 bases). The germline V and J ends were trimmed by 2 bases and 3 bases, with 17 bases remaining between them. The CDR3 is 16 residues long. CDR1 MNHEY and CDR2 SVGAGI come from the germline V gene. The CDR3 DNA follows: TGTGCCAGCAGTTACGGGGGGGCGGGAACTATCTACGAGCAGTACTTC. This codes for CASSYGGAGTIYEQYF.

V gene TRBV28 combines with J gene TRBJ1-6; D is perhaps TRBD1 (5 bases). CDR3 length equals 14 residues. V lost 3 bases to trimming and J lost 7 bases, with 10 bases between them. From germline, CDR1 is MDHEN and CDR2 SYDVKM. The CDR3 spells CASSFLGVNSPLHF. CDR3 in DNA: TGTGCCAGCAGTTTTCTAGGGGTCAATTCACCCCTCCACTTT.

This rearrangement joins TRBV6-6 to TRBJ2-5; possibly TRBD1 for D (5 bases). CDR3 size: 13 residues. CDR1 and CDR2 from the germline V gene are MNHNY and SVGAGI (reference sequence). Between the trimmed V and J ends, which lost 2 bases and 3 bases, there was a span of 7 bases. The CDR3 reads CASSYAGKETQYF. The CDR3 coding sequence is TGTGCCAGCAGTTACGCAGGGAAAGAGACCCAGTACTTC.

V gene TRBV4-3 combines with J gene TRBJ1-2, with 7 bases aligning to TRBD1. This CDR3 contains 18 residues. Germline V gene sequence: CDR1 LGHNA, CDR2 YSLEER. V was clipped by 4 bases and J by 3 bases; unmatched bases: 17. In nucleotides, the CDR3 is TGCGCCAGCAGCCCTAAGTTTAGGGTGACAGGGTCGGACTATGGCTACACCTTC. This gives the protein CASSPKFRVTGSDYGYTF.

CDR3 in DNA: TGTGCCAGTAGTCACAGCGGCAGCTATTACAATGAGCAGTTCTTC. Its protein is CASSHSGSYYNEQFF. The J gene is TRBJ2-1, the V gene TRBV19, with a possible D match to TRBD2 (5 bases). The germline V gene has CDR1 LNHDA and CDR2 SQIVND (reference sequence). V was clipped by 5 bases and J by 4 bases, with 15 bases between them. The CDR3 is 15 residues long. The entire variable domain, with the rest obtained from reference TRBV19 and TRBJ2-1, is as follows: DGGITQSPKYLFRKEGQNVTLSCEQNLNHDAMYWYRQDPGQGLRLIYYSQIVNDFQKGDIAEGYSVSREKKESFPLTVTSAQKNPTAFYLCASSHSGSYYNEQFFGPGTRLTVL.